This is a list of T cell receptor beta chains from one sample in a study of cytotoxic CD8 clonotypes in ibrutinib-treated CLL. The assay was immunoSEQ multiplex PCR, and TCRdb's table has in-frame clones only and misses some. The sample has 150,000 to 200,000 clones; approximately 77% are singletons. Sequenced here: PBMCs, sampled after 12 months of ibrutinib treatment. Receptor source: a human donor with chronic lymphocytic leukemia. Both conserved end residues are part of each CDR3. D genes are given only for firm matches. Clone sizes are given selectively: once, few, many, or a class where the clone is expanded.

j_call v_call d_call cdr3_length clone_size cdr3_nt cdr3_aa
TRBJ2-2 TRBV4-2 TRBD2 16 few TGTGCCAGCAGCCAAGACGGGGGGGAGGGCACCGGGGAGCTGTTTTTT CASSQDGGEGTGELFF
TRBJ2-7 TRBV6-5 . 16 once TGTGCCAGCAGTTACTCGAGTCGCGCAGGGCTGAACGAGCAGTACTTC CASSYSSRAGLNEQYF
TRBJ2-5 TRBV5-1 . 12 few TGCGCCAGCAGCCCCACCGGGGAGACCCAGTACTTC CASSPTGETQYF
TRBJ2-7 TRBV5-8 . 13 . TGTGCCAGCAGCTTGGGGCAGGTCCCCGAGCAGTACTTC CASSLGQVPEQYF
TRBJ2-7 TRBV28 TRBD1 15 . TGTGCCAGCAGTAGACCGGGACAGGGGTTGGACGAGCAGTACTTC CASSRPGQGLDEQYF
TRBJ1-5 TRBV7-8 . 14 . TGTGCCAGCAGCTTAGATGGGGCAGGTCAGCCCCAGCATTTT CASSLDGAGQPQHF
TRBJ1-4 TRBV28 . 15 . TGTGCCAGCAGCTCCGCGTCAGGGAGTATTGAAAAACTGTTTTTT CASSSASGSIEKLFF
TRBJ1-2 TRBV5-1 . 12 . TGCGCCAGCAGCGGAATTAACTATGGCTACACCTTC CASSGINYGYTF
TRBJ2-5 TRBV19 . 15 . TGTGCCAGTAGTCATCCAGCGGCTTCCCAAGAGACCCAGTACTTC CASSHPAASQETQYF
TRBJ1-2 TRBV9 . 13 . TGTGCCAGCAGCTTAGACACTTACTATGGCTACACCTTC CASSLDTYYGYTF
TRBJ2-5 TRBV5-6 . 17 once TGTGCCAGCAGCTTGGGGCCCCTCACAGGGTCGAGGGAGACCCAGTACTTC CASSLGPLTGSRETQYF
TRBJ2-2 TRBV19 . 16 . TGTGCCAGTAGAGGTTCGGGCCCCCGGAACACCGGGGAGCTGTTTTTT CASRGSGPRNTGELFF
TRBJ1-2 TRBV4-1 . 14 once TGCGCCAGCAGCCAAGATCCTCAGGGCGCAGGCTACACCTTC CASSQDPQGAGYTF
TRBJ2-7 TRBV7-8 TRBD1 15 many TGTGCCAGCAGCTCTGCGCGGACAGGGTTCGGGGAGCAGTACTTC CASSSARTGFGEQYF
TRBJ2-1 TRBV13 TRBD1 16 . TGTGCCAGCAGTCCCCGAGGGGGCAGCTCCTACAATGAGCAGTTCTTC CASSPRGGSSYNEQFF
TRBJ2-5 TRBV7-7 . 16 few TGTGCTAGCAGCTTAGATGGCGGGTCCCCCCAGGAGACCCAGTACTTC CASSLDGGSPQETQYF
TRBJ2-5 TRBV27 TRBD2 15 . TGTGCCAGCAGTAGCGGCGGGAGGGGACAAGAGACCCAGTACTTC CASSSGGRGQETQYF
TRBJ1-5 TRBV11-3 . 18 . TGTGCCAGCAGCTTAGATCTCCCCGGTGAAGGGTTAGATCAGCCCCAGCATTTT CASSLDLPGEGLDQPQHF
TRBJ2-1 TRBV20-1 . 11 . TGCAGTGCCCGGGCCAACAATGAGCAGTTCTTC CSARANNEQFF
TRBJ1-1 TRBV19 . 14 . TGTGCCAGTAGCCCCCCAGGGTTCAACACTGAAGCTTTCTTT CASSPPGFNTEAFF
TRBJ2-5 TRBV6-1 . 14 . TGTGCCAGCAAAACAGGGCCCCTTCAAGAGACCCAGTACTTC CASKTGPLQETQYF
TRBJ1-2 TRBV19 TRBD1 15 . TGTGCCAGTAGTATCTCGGGACAGGGGGCCGGCGGCTACACCTTC CASSISGQGAGGYTF
TRBJ1-2 TRBV28 . 13 once TGTGCCAGCAGTTTATGGGCAGACCTTGGCTACACCTTC CASSLWADLGYTF
TRBJ1-4 TRBV7-2 . 16 once TGTGCCAGCAGCTTAGGTGAAGGGGCCAACCGCGGAAAACTGTTTTTT CASSLGEGANRGKLFF
TRBJ1-1 TRBV7-3 . 14 . TGTGCCAGCAGCCCAAGTGGATTAAACACTGAAGCTTTCTTT CASSPSGLNTEAFF